Below are 22 T cell receptor beta chains sequenced from a single sample in a study of cytomegalovirus exposure and HLA in healthy donors. The PCR had 60 Vbeta and 13 Jbeta primers. Sequencing was performed with immunoSEQ multiplex PCR; in TCRdb, only in-frame clones are kept and a portion is missing. The sample holds roughly 100,000 clones, 13% to 15% seen once. Specimen: PBMCs. These receptors originate from a female donor in good health and CMV-seronegative.

The sample holds a few counts of this clone. The chain couples TRBV19 to TRBJ2-5; D is perhaps TRBD2 (6 bases). There are 15 residues in the CDR3. V gave up 7 bases and J gave up 2 bases, with 17 bases separating them. Germline lookup yields CDR1 LNHDA and CDR2 SQIVND (reference sequence). The CDR3 spells CASKGREGRQETQYF. The CDR3 coding sequence is TGTGCCAGTAAAGGGCGGGAAGGACGGCAAGAGACCCAGTACTTC.

The V gene is TRBV4-3, the J gene TRBJ2-3, with 9 bases aligning to TRBD1. CDR1 LGHNA and CDR2 YSLEER come from the germline V gene. The length of the CDR3 is 13 residues. Germline trimming cut 4 bases from V and 6 bases from J; bases unmatched to any gene: 2. CDR3 coding DNA: TGCGCCAGCAGCCTCGGACAGGGGGATACGCAGTATTTT. Translated, it gives CASSLGQGDTQYF.

This clone came up a few times. Germline and junction disagree at one end, which may indicate a read error. Other DNA sequences of this sample code for an identical CDR3. The chain carries TRBV10-3 and TRBJ1-4; the D gene is possibly TRBD1 (5 bases). The CDR3 totals 13 residues. The germline gives CDR1 ENHRY, CDR2 SYGVKD. CDR3 residues: CAARRGDNEKLFF. The CDR3 nucleotides are TGTGCCGCGCGACGGGGGGATAATGAAAAATTGTTTTTT.

Only a few counts were recorded for this clone. The gene calls are TRBV5-1 and TRBJ2-3, with D possibly TRBD2 on 5 matching bases. CDR3 length: 14 amino acids. Trimming cost V 2 bases and J 0 bases, with 7 bases left between them. Germline V lookup: CDR1 SGHRS, CDR2 YFSETQ. CDR3: CASSFGGSTDTQYF. Written as DNA, the CDR3 is TGCGCCAGCAGCTTTGGAGGAAGCACAGATACGCAGTATTTT. The variable domain in full, completed from reference TRBV5-1 and TRBJ2-3, reads KAGVTQTPRYLIKTRGQQVTLSCSPISGHRSVSWYQQTPGQGLQFLFEYFSETQRNKGNFPGRFSGRQFSNSRSEMNVSTLELGDSALYLCASSFGGSTDTQYFGPGTRLTVL.

This clone was seen more than once but under ten times. This chain links TRBV28 with TRBJ2-7; 7 bases match TRBD1. J lost 7 bases, V lost 8 bases, and 8 bases had no gene match. Per germline, CDR1 MDHEN and CDR2 SYDVKM. This CDR3 region has 12 residues. In DNA form, the CDR3 reads TGTGCCAGCGGAGACAGGGCGAGAGAGCAGTACTTC. Protein sequence: CASGDRAREQYF.

The V gene is TRBV10-1, the J gene TRBJ2-7, with TRBD1 matching 7 bases. V shed 4 bases and J 2 bases; nucleotides not matched to a gene: 2. The CDR3 has 13 amino acids. Germline lookup yields CDR1 WNHNN and CDR2 SYGVQD (reference sequence). The CDR3 here is CASSVGQTYEQYF. The CDR3 region has the DNA TGCGCCAGCAGTGTGGGACAGACCTACGAGCAGTACTTC.

The CDR3 region is CASSVGTQGGETQYF. CDR3 nucleotides: TGTGCCAGCAGCGTAGGGACACAGGGCGGCGAGACCCAGTACTTC. This rearrangement joins TRBV9 to TRBJ2-5; tentative D call: TRBD1 (6 bases). V lost 0 bases and J 5 bases, leaving 14 bases between the germline ends. The CDR3 consists of 15 residues. Per germline, CDR1 SGDLS and CDR2 YYNGEE. The variable domain in full, with the rest retrieved from reference TRBV9 and TRBJ2-5, is DSGVTQTPKHLITATGQRVTLRCSPRSGDLSVYWYQQSLDQGLQFLIQYYNGEERAKGNILERFSAQQFPDLHSELNLSSLELGDSALYFCASSVGTQGGETQYFGPGTRLLVL.

This clone has just a few counts. The chain links TRBV5-6 to TRBJ2-7, with TRBD1 matching over 9 bases. The junction had 7 bases not matched to a gene; V was cut back by 3 bases and J by 0 bases. The CDR3 consists of 16 residues. Germline V gives CDR1 SGHDT, CDR2 YYEEEE. The CDR3 nucleotides read TGTGCCAGCAGCTCCCCCGGGACAGGGAGCTCCTACGAGCAGTACTTC. Protein product: CASSSPGTGSSYEQYF.

This clone came up a few times. CDR3 amino acids: CSVDGGGTDTQYF. As DNA, the CDR3 is TGCAGCGTGGACGGGGGGGGCACAGATACGCAGTATTTT. The V call is TRBV29-1, the J call TRBJ2-3; TRBD2 matches 8 bases. The CDR3 covers 13 residues. CDR1 is SQVTM, CDR2 ANQGSEA, per germline. Trimming cost V 6 bases and J 1 base; bases outside gene matches: 3.

This clone was counted only a few times. The rearrangement uses TRBV7-9 and TRBJ1-1, with unresolved D. Germline V gene sequence: CDR1 SEHNR, CDR2 FQNEAQ (reference sequence). There are 13 residues in the CDR3. V gave up 10 bases and J gave up 0 bases, with 12 bases separating them. In nucleotides, the CDR3 is TGTGCCAACTCTGGTCGGTTGAACACTGAAGCTTTCTTT. It yields the protein CANSGRLNTEAFF.

The gene calls are TRBV4-1 and TRBJ1-2; TRBD1 matches 10 bases. The CDR3 covers 15 residues. The V gene's germline CDR1 is MGHRA and CDR2 YSYEKL. V shed 4 bases and J 4 bases; nucleotides not matched to a gene: 6. The CDR3 sequence: CASSPDRTGGYGYTF. The CDR3 DNA sequence: TGCGCCAGCAGCCCCGATCGGACAGGGGGCTATGGCTACACCTTC.

This clone was detected a few times. The J gene is TRBJ2-1, the V gene TRBV1; the listed D gene, TRBD2, was not tested against the DNA. TRBV1 is a recognized pseudogene. This CDR3 comprises 17 residues. CDR3 sequence (DNA): TGCACCAGCAGCCGACCCCTCGGGAGGAGCTCCTACAATGAGCAGTTCTTC. The encoded protein is CTSSRPLGRSSYNEQFF.

This clone has a handful of counts. J is TRBJ2-5 and V is TRBV2; 7 nucleotides agree with TRBD2. With 2 bases clipped from V and 5 bases from J, the junction kept 5 bases outside the gene matches. Germline CDR1 reads SNHLY; CDR2 reads FYNNEI. The CDR3 has 14 amino acids. The CDR3 DNA is TGTGCCAGCAGTGAAAGACTAGCTATGGAGACCCAGTACTTC. As protein: CASSERLAMETQYF.

The table lists this clone with a few counts. The rearrangement joins TRBV27 to TRBJ1-5; 11 bases align to TRBD1. Trimming took 5 bases from V and 5 from J; bases not matched to a gene: 8. The CDR3 is 16 amino acids. From germline, CDR1 is MNHEY and CDR2 SMNVEV (reference sequence). The CDR3 loop reads CASSTSRDRGYQPQHF. CDR3 coding DNA: TGTGCCAGCAGTACTTCCCGGGACAGGGGGTATCAGCCCCAGCATTTT.

This clone was detected only a few times. The CDR3 DNA reads TGTGCCTGGACCCGGACTAGCGGGGCCTACGAGCAGTACTTC. Its translation: CAWTRTSGAYEQYF. This rearrangement joins TRBV30 to TRBJ2-7; 12 bases line up with TRBD2. The junction had 3 bases not matched to a gene; V was cut back by 4 bases and J by 2 bases. The CDR3 is made up of 14 amino acids. Germline CDR1 reads GTSNPN; CDR2 reads SVGIG (reference sequence).

J is TRBJ2-7 and V is TRBV14; perhaps TRBD1 as D (5 bases). The CDR3 loop spans 15 amino acids. V was cut by 1 base and J by 0 bases, with 10 bases left in between. Germline V gene data show CDR1 as SGHDN and CDR2 as FVKESK. CDR3 in DNA: TGTGCCAGCAGCCAAGTCACAGGAAACTCCTACGAGCAGTACTTC. Its protein is CASSQVTGNSYEQYF.

The chain combines TRBV5-6 with TRBJ2-1; tentatively, D is TRBD1 (6 bases). V was clipped by 2 bases and J by 10 bases, with 22 bases between them. Germline V gene lookup returns CDR1 SGHDT and CDR2 YYEEEE. This CDR3 region has 16 residues. CDR3 protein: CASSFIQGQRSPEQFF. Written as DNA, the CDR3 is TGTGCCAGCAGCTTCATACAGGGTCAACGATCTCCCGAGCAGTTCTTC. The full variable domain, rest sourced from reference TRBV5-6 and TRBJ2-1, is DAGVTQSPTHLIKTRGQQVTLRCSPKSGHDTVSWYQQALGQGPQFIFQYYEEEERQRGNFPDRFSGHQFPNYSSELNVNALLLGDSALYLCASSFIQGQRSPEQFFGPGTRLTVL.

This clone was counted only a few times. The V and J genes are TRBV6-1 and TRBJ2-2, with a tentative D call TRBD1 (5 bases). V lost 5 bases and J lost 6, with 13 bases in between. This CDR3 spans 14 amino acids. The germline V gene encodes CDR1 MNHNS and CDR2 SASEGT. The DNA of the CDR3 is TGTGCCAGCAGTCAGGGTATGGTTTCCGGGGAGCTGTTTTTT. Translation: CASSQGMVSGELFF.

The CDR3 loop is CASSSVETQYF. CDR3 DNA: TGTGCCAGCAGCTCTGTGGAGACCCAGTACTTC. The rearrangement uses TRBV5-6 and TRBJ2-5; unclear D gene. Germline V lookup: CDR1 SGHDT, CDR2 YYEEEE. The V end lost 3 bases, the J end lost 5 bases, and 5 bases lay between the germline ends. This CDR3 comprises 11 residues.

This clone occurred a few times. The V and J genes are TRBV15 and TRBJ2-5; D unclear. Germline V gene lookup returns CDR1 LNHNV and CDR2 YYDKDF (reference sequence). CDR3 length: 13 residues. The V gene lost 1 base and the J gene lost 5 bases, with 8 bases spanning the gap. The CDR3 reads CATSRAPPETQYF. The CDR3 coding sequence is TGTGCCACCAGCAGAGCCCCTCCGGAGACCCAGTACTTC.

In its sample, this clone was seen a few times. The CDR3: CASSQDPRGPSSEAFF. The CDR3 bases are TGCGCCAGCAGCCAAGACCCCAGGGGCCCTTCGAGTGAAGCTTTCTTT. The chain carries TRBV4-3 and TRBJ1-1; D is perhaps TRBD1 (6 bases). Deletions cut 0 bases from V and 7 bases from J, with 18 bases between. Germline V gene lookup returns CDR1 LGHNA and CDR2 YSLEER. The CDR3 sequence is 16 residues long.

There are a few counts of this clone. The chain joins TRBV6-6 to TRBJ1-5; 7 bases agree with TRBD1. V dropped 5 bases and J dropped 6; count of bases not matched to a gene: 4. The CDR3 totals 13 residues. Germline loops: CDR1 MNHNY, CDR2 SVGAGI (reference sequence). This chain's CDR3 is CASSKQGSQPQHF. The CDR3 region has the DNA TGTGCCAGCAGTAAACAGGGGTCTCAGCCCCAGCATTTT.